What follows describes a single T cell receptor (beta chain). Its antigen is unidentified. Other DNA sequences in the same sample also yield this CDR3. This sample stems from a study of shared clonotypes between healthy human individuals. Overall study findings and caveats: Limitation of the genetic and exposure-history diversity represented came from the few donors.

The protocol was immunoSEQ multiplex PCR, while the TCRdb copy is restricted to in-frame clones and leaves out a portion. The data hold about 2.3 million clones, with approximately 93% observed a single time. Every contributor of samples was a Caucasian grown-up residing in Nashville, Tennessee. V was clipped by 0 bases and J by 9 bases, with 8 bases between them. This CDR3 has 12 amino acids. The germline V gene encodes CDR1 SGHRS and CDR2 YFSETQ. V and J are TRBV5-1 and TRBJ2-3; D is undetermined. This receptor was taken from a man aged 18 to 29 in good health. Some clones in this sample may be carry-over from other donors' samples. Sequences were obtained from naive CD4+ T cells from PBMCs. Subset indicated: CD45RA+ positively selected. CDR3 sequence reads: CASSLDADTQYF. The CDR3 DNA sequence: TGCGCCAGCAGCTTGGACGCGGACACGCAGTATTTT.